Reported below is one T cell receptor (beta chain). Its target is not known. These data originate in a study of shared clonotypes between healthy human individuals. Study-level results: Researchers sampled only blood; tissue repertoires likely differ.

Donors had no recently reported acute infections or vaccinations and were HIV-negative. All of the donors resided in Nashville, Tennessee, and each was a Caucasian adult. Genomic DNA belonging to each subset was distributed in equal measure over several immunoSEQ plates. Assay: immunoSEQ multiplex PCR; the TCRdb copy retains only in-frame clones and omits some. Seen here are approximately 500,000 clones, roughly 85% observed once, and the top ten hold approximately 12%. Sequencing was done on a sample of PBMCs. The clonotype comes from a middle-aged woman in good health. Some clones in this sample may be carry-over from other donors' samples.

This chain's CDR3 is CASSAVYNEQFF. In nucleotides, the CDR3 is TGCGCCAGCAGTGCTGTGTACAATGAGCAGTTCTTC. The chain uses TRBV10-1 and TRBJ2-1; the D is unclear. Germline CDR1 is WNHNN and CDR2 is SYGVQD (reference sequence). V was clipped by 4 bases and J by 4 bases, with 5 bases between them. CDR3 length equals 12 residues.